Only a few counts were recorded for the clone carrying this T cell receptor beta chain. As yet, its antigen is unknown. Template switching added a universal primer site; cDNA carried unique molecular identifiers. TCRdb re-derived calls from the 5' RACE reads in MiXCR, one entry per CDR3 protein. Of a few hundred thousand distinct CDR3 sequences listed, around 8.8% are singletons. This record belongs to a study of identical twins. The CDR3 spans 16 residues. Germline lookup yields CDR1 DFQATT and CDR2 SNEGSKA (reference sequence). Trimming shortened V by 1 base and J by 2 bases, and 16 bases separated the two germline ends. Everyone who gave samples was a healthy Caucasian. Points from the study as a whole: The models systematically underestimated how much out-of-frame TCR alpha was shared in monozygotic twins.

These same data were also listed under a study on yellow fever vaccine responses in identical twins. That paper notes: Twins' vaccine T cell responses reportedly seemed partly convergent and partly personalized.

This clonotype was obtained from a woman aged 18-35 years in good health. Sequenced: CD8+ T cells sorted from blood. This chain connects TRBV20-1 to TRBJ2-3; D ambiguous. CDR3 sequence: CSARVFEEDLTDTQYF. CDR3 DNA sequence: TGCAGTGCTAGAGTCTTCGAGGAAGACCTCACAGATACGCAGTATTTT.